A single sample gave rise to the 8 T cell receptor beta chains below, sequenced in a study of shared clonotypes between healthy human individuals. Measured with immunoSEQ multiplex PCR; TCRdb has only the in-frame clones, and not every one. The data hold around 1.9 million clones, with roughly 95% observed a single time. CD45RO-negative cells were positively selected for CCR7, leaving out terminally differentiated effector memory CD45RA+ cells. Sequencing was carried out using naive CD8+ T cells from PBMCs. The receptor set was obtained from a man between 18 and 29 years old in good health. Some clones in this sample may be carry-over from other donors' samples.

The CDR3 coding sequence is TGTGCCTGGAGTCCCATACAGGGTGGCTACACCTTC. Its translation is CAWSPIQGGYTF. V and J are TRBV30 and TRBJ1-2, with D perhaps matching TRBD1 (6 bases). Trimming pared 2 bases from V and 7 bases from J, leaving 11 bases between. Per germline, CDR1 GTSNPN and CDR2 SVGIG (reference sequence). The CDR3 spans 12 residues.

This clone was counted a few times. Other DNA sequences from this sample encode an identical CDR3 as well. The chain carries TRBV28 and TRBJ1-1; D may be TRBD1 (5 bases). Per germline, CDR1 MDHEN and CDR2 SYDVKM. This CDR3 is built from 14 residues. Trimming pared 1 base from V and 1 base from J, leaving 7 bases between. CDR3 nucleotides: TGTGCCAGCAGTTTATCAGGGTGGAACACTGAAGCTTTCTTT. Translated: CASSLSGWNTEAFF.

This chain uses TRBV27 with TRBJ2-7; no reliable D call. CDR3 length: 13 residues. The germline V and J ends were trimmed by 5 bases and 7 bases, with 15 bases remaining between them. Germline assignment: CDR1 MNHEY and CDR2 SMNVEV (reference sequence). CDR3 sequence: CASSPGAVWEQYF. CDR3 DNA sequence: TGTGCCAGCAGTCCTGGAGCTGTCTGGGAGCAGTACTTC.

This clone was found once. The rearrangement links TRBV4-3 to TRBJ2-7; tentatively, D is TRBD1 (5 bases). Germline loops: CDR1 LGHNA, CDR2 YSLEER. The CDR3 length is 15 residues. Trimming stripped 0 bases from V and 2 bases from J, with 11 bases between. The CDR3, as DNA: TGCGCCAGCAGCCAAGAGTACCCAGGGCCCTACGAGCAGTACTTC. Encoded protein: CASSQEYPGPYEQYF.

This sequence joins TRBV7-7 and TRBJ2-1; 12 bases are a match to TRBD2. Per germline, CDR1 SSHAT and CDR2 FNYEAQ (reference sequence). The CDR3 is 17 amino acids. Trimming removed 5 bases from V and 9 bases from J; junction bases left unmatched: 14. This chain's CDR3 is CASSPDSLAGGRIEQFF. DNA for the CDR3: TGTGCCAGCAGCCCCGACTCCCTAGCGGGAGGGCGGATTGAGCAGTTCTTC.

The chain couples TRBV7-9 to TRBJ2-1, with TRBD2 as a possible D gene (5 bases). The germline CDR1 and CDR2 sequences are SEHNR and FQNEAQ (reference sequence). V was shortened by 5 bases and J by 10 bases, with 21 bases between the two germline ends. This CDR3 region has 15 residues. The CDR3 sequence: CASSLEEVSAQEQFF. The CDR3 DNA sequence: TGTGCCAGCAGCCTCGAGGAGGTTTCGGCCCAAGAGCAGTTCTTC.

The chain uses TRBV7-2 and TRBJ2-7, with a tentative D call TRBD1 (6 bases). Germline V gene lookup returns CDR1 SGHTA and CDR2 FQGNSA. The CDR3 runs to 14 residues. Trimming removed 5 bases at V and 6 bases at J, with 17 bases between. The CDR3 DNA sequence: TGTGCCAGCAGCCCCACAACGGACAGTCTCGAGCAGTACTTC. Translated, it gives CASSPTTDSLEQYF.

The J gene is TRBJ1-1, the V gene TRBV5-1; D may be TRBD1 (6 bases). The CDR3 length is 15 residues. Per the germline V gene, CDR1 is SGHRS and CDR2 is YFSETQ. Trimming took off 2 bases at V and 3 bases at J, with 14 bases between the two ends. The CDR3 sequence is CASSLGGTSYTEAFF. For the CDR3, the DNA is TGCGCCAGCAGCTTAGGGGGGACAAGTTACACTGAAGCTTTCTTT.